The next 13 T cell receptor beta chains were all read from a single sample in a study of neurological immune-mediated disorders. TCRdb called the 5' RACE reads again in MiXCR, with one record for every CDR3 protein. The sample carries approximately 74,000 distinct CDR3 sequences, around 5% recorded once. Input material: PBMCs. The receptors originated from a man younger than 30 with multiple sclerosis.

This clonotype was counted many times. This chain connects TRBV12-3 or TRBV12-4 to TRBJ1-1; perhaps TRBD1 as D (5 bases). The CDR3 is 17 amino acids. Trimming removed 7 bases at V and 6 bases at J, with 27 bases between. The CDR3 sequence is CASTIRGFGGEVPEAFF. DNA for the CDR3: TGTGCCAGCACCATCCGGGGTTTTGGAGGGGAAGTCCCTGAAGCTTTCTTT.

The sample holds many counts of this clonotype. This rearrangement joins TRBV28 to TRBJ2-3; 7 nucleotides line up with TRBD2. This CDR3 is built from 16 residues. The J segment lost 3 bases and the V segment lost 6 bases, leaving 12 bases of the junction unmatched. Per the germline V gene, CDR1 is MDHEN and CDR2 is SYDVKM. The CDR3, as DNA: TGTGCCAGCAGCAAGCGTGGAGCGGGACGTACAGATACGCAGTATTTT. It yields the protein CASSKRGAGRTDTQYF.

This clonotype was seen a handful of times. A read error is possible here, since a much larger clone lies one base away. J is TRBJ2-2 and V is TRBV20-1, with 8 bases identical to TRBD2. Germline CDR1 DFQATT, CDR2 SNEGSKA (reference sequence). The V segment lost 3 bases and the J segment 5 bases; nucleotides outside the gene matches: 8. This CDR3 is 15 amino acids long. The CDR3 DNA follows: TGCAGTGCTAGCCGGGAGGGGATTGTAACCGGGGAGCTGTTTTTT. Protein: CSASREGIVTGELFF.

This clonotype was recorded a few times. A much larger clone is a single base away; this may be a read error. The genes are TRBV20-1 and TRBJ1-4; D unresolved. V lost 3 bases to trimming and J lost 4 bases, with 9 bases between them. Germline CDR1 and CDR2: DFQATT and SNEGSKA (reference sequence). This CDR3 is 13 amino acids long. CDR3 residues: CSASGKINEKLFF. The DNA of the CDR3 is TGCAGTGCTAGTGGAAAGATTAATGAAAAACTGTTTTTT.

This clonotype was recorded many times. The chain couples TRBV11-2 to TRBJ2-2; 10 bases map to TRBD2. The length of the CDR3 is 16 residues. Unmatched junction bases numbered 4, after V lost 5 bases and J lost 1 base. Germline CDR1 reads SGHAT; CDR2 reads FQNNGV. CDR3 sequence (DNA): TGTGCCAGCAGCACGTGGACTAGCGGGAACACCGGGGAGCTGTTTTTT. This sequence encodes CASSTWTSGNTGELFF.

This clonotype was counted many times. This sequence joins TRBV12-3 or TRBV12-4 and TRBJ2-7; 7 bases line up with TRBD2. V lost 1 base, J lost 5 bases, and 8 bases stayed unmatched. The CDR3 consists of 15 residues. This chain's CDR3 is CASSLVIAGVNEQYF. The DNA for the CDR3 is TGTGCCAGCAGTTTAGTAATAGCGGGCGTCAACGAGCAGTACTTC.

This clonotype was seen many times. The chain links TRBV7-2 to TRBJ2-2, with TRBD2 matching over 11 bases. V was pared by 5 bases and J by 3 bases, with 5 bases of the junction left unmatched. The CDR3 has 16 amino acids. Germline V gives CDR1 SGHTA, CDR2 FQGNSA. For the CDR3, the DNA is TGTGCCAGCAGCCCACTAGCGGGAGAGCACACCGGGGAGCTGTTTTTT. Residues: CASSPLAGEHTGELFF.

This clonotype was counted at least ten times. CDR3 bases: TGCAGTGCTAGAGCCCCACGGAGCTCTGGAAACACCATATATTTT. Its protein product is CSARAPRSSGNTIYF. The chain employs TRBV20-1 and TRBJ1-3; D is uncertain. With 1 base removed from V and 0 bases from J, the gap between germline ends came to 10 bases. The germline CDR1 and CDR2 sequences are DFQATT and SNEGSKA (reference sequence). The CDR3 runs 15 residues.

This clonotype has ten or more counts. The chain joins TRBV20-1 to TRBJ2-1; TRBD2 agrees at 11 bases. The V segment lost 6 bases and the J segment 0 bases; nucleotides outside the gene matches: 16. The CDR3 is 19 residues long. CDR1 and CDR2 (germline): DFQATT, SNEGSKA (reference sequence). The CDR3 sequence: CSATGLLAGGISSYNEQFF. Here the CDR3 DNA reads TGCAGTGCCACCGGCCTTCTAGCGGGGGGAATCAGCTCCTACAATGAGCAGTTCTTC.

At least ten counts were recorded for this clonotype. The chain couples TRBV6-2 or TRBV6-3 to TRBJ2-7; no firm D call. Trimming left V 0 bases short and J 4 bases short, with 4 bases between. This CDR3 has 12 residues. Germline loops: CDR1 MNHEY, CDR2 SVGEGT. CDR3 DNA sequence: TGTGCCAGCAGTTACTCCCCATACGAGCAGTACTTC. Its translation: CASSYSPYEQYF.

The sample holds a few counts of this clonotype. The chain uses TRBV12-3 or TRBV12-4 and TRBJ1-1; no reliable D call. V lost 5 bases, J lost 2 bases, and 18 bases lay in between. The CDR3 has 16 residues. The CDR3 sequence is CASSRAPAGPNTEAFF. In DNA, the CDR3 is TGTGCCAGCAGTCGAGCCCCGGCAGGACCAAACACTGAAGCTTTCTTT.

This clonotype was picked up many times. CDR3 amino acids: CATSDDYIGYTF. The CDR3 nucleotides read TGTGCCACCAGTGATGATTATATTGGCTACACCTTC. This chain connects TRBV24-1 to TRBJ1-2; D is undetermined. Trimming took 3 bases from V and 7 from J, leaving 8 bases between them. The CDR3 is made up of 12 amino acids. The germline CDR1 and CDR2 sequences are KGHDR and SFDVKD.

This clonotype was counted at least ten times. The rearrangement uses TRBV12-3 or TRBV12-4 and TRBJ1-5; 11 nucleotides agree with TRBD1. The CDR3 is 16 residues long. The J segment lost 7 bases and the V segment lost 1 base, leaving 6 bases of the junction unmatched. The CDR3 region has the DNA TGTGCCAGCAGTTTAGATTGGACAGGGGGCATGCAGCCCCAGCATTTT. This gives the protein CASSLDWTGGMQPQHF.